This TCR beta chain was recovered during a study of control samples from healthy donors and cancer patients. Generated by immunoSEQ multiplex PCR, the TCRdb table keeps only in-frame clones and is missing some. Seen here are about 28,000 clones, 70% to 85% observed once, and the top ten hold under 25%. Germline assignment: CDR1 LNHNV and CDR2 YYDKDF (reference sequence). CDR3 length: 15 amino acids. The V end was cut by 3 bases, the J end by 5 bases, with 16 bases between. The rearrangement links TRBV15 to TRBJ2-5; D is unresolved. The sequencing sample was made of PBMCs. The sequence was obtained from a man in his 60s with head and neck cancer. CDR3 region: CATSSYSTASETQYF. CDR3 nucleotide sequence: TGTGCCACCAGCAGCTATTCCACGGCGTCGGAGACCCAGTACTTC.